Each of the 22 T cell receptor beta chains below was sequenced from the same sample in a study of T cells after yellow fever vaccination. Using its own MiXCR run on the 5' RACE reads, TCRdb lists one record per CDR3 protein. The table records about 300,000 distinct CDR3 sequences, about 6.9% of them present only once. The sample was PBMCs, taken more than 35 days after the first yellow fever vaccination. The receptors shown here come from a man aged 18 to 29 who received the YFV17D yellow fever vaccine.

This clonotype was seen a few times. This chain joins TRBV6-2 or TRBV6-3 and TRBJ2-1; 7 positions agree with TRBD1. This CDR3 spans 15 amino acids. Trimming took 6 bases from V and 1 from J; bases not matched to a gene: 6. Germline V CDR1 and CDR2: MNHEY, SVGEGT. Here the CDR3 reads CASRARGLSYNEQFF. In DNA, the CDR3 is TGTGCCAGCAGAGCGAGGGGGCTTTCCTACAATGAGCAGTTCTTC.

This clonotype has a handful of counts. V is TRBV3-1 and J is TRBJ2-5; no firm D call. Trimming shortened V by 0 bases and J by 2 bases, and 13 bases separated the two germline ends. There are 16 residues in the CDR3. The V gene's germline CDR1 is LGHDT and CDR2 YNNKEL (reference sequence). The CDR3 DNA is TGTGCCAGCAGCCAAGAACCTAGGAACATTCAAGAGACCCAGTACTTC. This sequence encodes CASSQEPRNIQETQYF.

A few counts support this clonotype. The chain links TRBV20-1 to TRBJ2-1; 15 bases match TRBD2. The germline CDR1 and CDR2 sequences are DFQATT and SNEGSKA (reference sequence). The CDR3 sequence is 16 residues long. V lost 5 bases to trimming and J lost 5 bases; unmatched junction nucleotides: 7. This CDR3 is CSAPGLAGGIDNEQFF. CDR3 bases: TGCAGTGCTCCAGGACTAGCGGGGGGGATAGACAATGAGCAGTTCTTC.

V and J are TRBV23-1 and TRBJ2-3, with D perhaps assigned TRBD1 or TRBD2 (5 bases each). TRBV23-1 is an ORF for which the function is uncertain. V was cut by 0 bases and J by 2 bases, with 24 bases left in between. CDR3 length equals 20 residues. The CDR3 DNA follows: TGCGCCAGCAGTCAATCTGGTGGGGGAGAGCAGGGCCCCGTCACAGATACGCAGTATTTT. Translated: CASSQSGGGEQGPVTDTQYF.

Concerning this clonotype itself: Mismatch with germline at one junction end may stem from a read error. The chain links TRBV7-7 to TRBJ2-5, with D possibly TRBD2 on 6 matching bases. This CDR3 is built from 13 residues. The germline gives CDR1 SSHAT, CDR2 FNYEAQ (reference sequence). In nucleotides, the CDR3 is TGTGCTAGCAACGGTGGAGGGGAAGAGACCCAGTACTTC. It translates to CASNGGGEETQYF.

This clonotype was seen a handful of times. In DNA, the CDR3 is TGTGCCCAAAAAGGGGGCCCGGCGGTGAACACTGAAGCTTTCTTT. Translated, it gives CAQKGGPAVNTEAFF. The chain carries TRBV2 and TRBJ1-1; 7 bases are a match to TRBD1. Germline V gives CDR1 SNHLY, CDR2 FYNNEI. This CDR3 region has 15 residues. J lost 0 bases, V lost 11 bases, and 12 bases had no gene match.

This clonotype appeared a few times. The chain combines TRBV3-1 with TRBJ1-5; the match to TRBD1 covers 7 bases. Germline loops: CDR1 LGHDT, CDR2 YNNKEL (reference sequence). After removal of 5 bases from V and 6 bases from J, the junction contained 10 bases not matched to a gene. The CDR3 is 15 amino acids. CDR3 DNA: TGTGCCAGCAGCGAAGGACCGGGACAGAGTCAGCCCCAGCATTTT. Amino acids: CASSEGPGQSQPQHF.

In its sample, this clonotype was seen many times. The chain joins TRBV28 to TRBJ2-7, with 7 bases aligning to TRBD2. CDR3 length: 17 residues. Germline V lookup: CDR1 MDHEN, CDR2 SYDVKM. V lost 7 bases, J lost 0 bases, and 15 bases stayed unmatched. The CDR3 sequence: CASTDGPGGRVSYEQYV. The CDR3 DNA sequence: TGTGCCAGCACCGACGGACCGGGAGGTAGGGTCTCCTACGAGCAGTACGTC.

The chain uses TRBV9 and TRBJ2-5; the D gene is possibly TRBD2 (6 bases). V shed 0 bases and J shed 1 base, with 13 bases lying between them. From germline, CDR1 is SGDLS and CDR2 YYNGEE. The CDR3 is 16 amino acids. The DNA of the CDR3 is TGTGCCAGCAGCGTAGCCCCGGGGGTCGGCCAAGAGACCCAGTACTTC. As protein: CASSVAPGVGQETQYF.

The rearrangement links TRBV20-1 to TRBJ2-1; D possibly corresponds to TRBD2 (7 bases). Trimming cost V 0 bases and J 8 bases, with 14 bases left between them. The CDR3 is 14 residues long. The germline V gene has CDR1 DFQATT and CDR2 SNEGSKA (reference sequence). CDR3 region: CSARDYQGGDEQFF. The CDR3 region has the DNA TGCAGTGCTAGAGATTATCAAGGGGGGGATGAGCAGTTCTTC.

This clonotype was seen many times. The chain has TRBV20-1 and TRBJ1-5; no firm D call. The CDR3 is 12 residues long. V gave up 6 bases and J gave up 5 bases, with 11 bases separating them. Looked up from germline, CDR1 is DFQATT and CDR2 is SNEGSKA (reference sequence). The CDR3 DNA is TGCAGTGCGGTGGACCGTGATCAGCCCCAGCATTTT. Protein: CSAVDRDQPQHF.

This clonotype came up a few times. V gene TRBV2 combines with J gene TRBJ2-2, with TRBD2 as a possible D gene (6 bases). Per the germline V gene, CDR1 is SNHLY and CDR2 is FYNNEI. V gave up 7 bases and J gave up 4 bases, with 16 bases separating them. The CDR3 covers 15 residues. In DNA, the CDR3 is TGTGCCAGCAAGGAACTGGAAGCGGGCACCGGGGAGCTGTTTTTT. It codes for CASKELEAGTGELFF.

This clonotype showed up just a few times. The rearrangement uses TRBV28 and TRBJ2-3; 9 bases match TRBD1. The CDR3 runs to 17 residues. With 4 bases clipped from V and 5 bases from J, the junction kept 13 bases outside the gene matches. Germline lookup yields CDR1 MDHEN and CDR2 SYDVKM. CDR3 coding DNA: TGTGCCAGCAGTTCCGGACAGGGGCCTCAGCTAGGAGATACGCAGTATTTT. Translated: CASSSGQGPQLGDTQYF.

There are a few counts of this clonotype. This CDR3 is CASSHRVTYEQYV. CDR3 nucleotide sequence: TGTGCCAGCAGCCACAGGGTCACCTACGAGCAGTACGTC. The rearrangement joins TRBV6-1 to TRBJ2-7; maybe TRBD1 (6 bases). The length of the CDR3 is 13 residues. Germline V gives CDR1 MNHNS, CDR2 SASEGT. Trimming took 6 bases from V and 2 from J, leaving 11 bases between them.

The J gene is TRBJ2-5, the V gene TRBV25-1; either TRBD1 or TRBD2 may supply D (5 bases each). CDR1 and CDR2 from the germline V gene are MGHDK and SYGVNS. Trimming removed 3 bases from V and 5 bases from J, with 7 bases in between. The CDR3 runs to 12 residues. The CDR3 here is CASSDREETQYF. The CDR3 region has the DNA TGTGCCAGCAGTGACAGGGAGGAGACCCAGTACTTC.

The sample holds many counts of this clonotype. The chain combines TRBV27 with TRBJ2-7; 8 nucleotides align to TRBD1. Germline V gene lookup returns CDR1 MNHEY and CDR2 SMNVEV (reference sequence). J gave up 6 bases and V 0 bases, and 13 bases lay outside the gene matches. The CDR3 has 17 residues. CDR3 residues: CASSLSPLLTGEREQYV. DNA for the CDR3: TGTGCCAGCAGTTTATCCCCTCTACTGACAGGGGAGCGCGAGCAGTACGTC.

The rearrangement joins TRBV6-6 to TRBJ1-4, with a possible D match to TRBD1 (6 bases). Looked up from germline, CDR1 is MNHNY and CDR2 is SVGAGI (reference sequence). With 6 bases removed from V and 8 bases from J, the gap between germline ends came to 13 bases. The CDR3 consists of 13 residues. The CDR3 sequence: CASRGTGKEKLFF. CDR3 sequence (DNA): TGTGCCAGCAGGGGTACAGGGAAGGAAAAACTGTTTTTT.

The chain employs TRBV18 and TRBJ2-7; a possible D gene is TRBD1 (5 bases). Looked up from germline, CDR1 is KGHSH and CDR2 is LQKENI. The CDR3 extends over 14 amino acids. V lost 1 base and J 5 bases, leaving 12 bases between the germline ends. The CDR3 bases are TGTGCCAGCTCACCACGGCAGGGCCCCCACGAGCAGTACTTC. Its translation: CASSPRQGPHEQYF. The whole variable domain, remainder taken from reference TRBV18 and TRBJ2-7, is NAGVMQNPRHLVRRRGQEARLRCSPMKGHSHVYWYRQLPEEGLKFMVYLQKENIIDESGMPKERFSAEFPKEGPSILRIQQVVRGDSAAYFCASSPRQGPHEQYFGPGTRLTVT.

The V and J genes are TRBV6-5 and TRBJ2-5; TRBD1 matches at 8 bases. V lost 2 bases to trimming and J lost 3 bases; unmatched junction nucleotides: 8. The germline V gene has CDR1 MNHEY and CDR2 SVGAGI. The CDR3 spans 16 residues. CDR3 loop: CASSYNARGPEETQYF. In nucleotides, the CDR3 is TGTGCCAGCAGTTACAACGCCAGGGGGCCAGAAGAGACCCAGTACTTC.

DNA of the CDR3: TGTGCCAGTAGTAAGGGGTTTGATCAGCCCCAGCATTTT. Translating it yields CASSKGFDQPQHF. This chain links TRBV19 with TRBJ1-5, with D perhaps matching TRBD1 (5 bases). Germline V gene sequence: CDR1 LNHDA, CDR2 SQIVND (reference sequence). The CDR3 has 13 residues. V was shortened by 4 bases and J by 5 bases, with 9 bases between the two germline ends.

This clonotype was observed a few times. Here the CDR3 reads CASSWGARSYNEQFF. For the CDR3, the DNA is TGCGCCAGCAGCTGGGGAGCTCGCTCCTACAATGAGCAGTTCTTC. The rearrangement uses TRBV5-1 and TRBJ2-1; tentative D call: TRBD2 (5 bases). This CDR3 comprises 15 residues. Germline-derived CDR1 and CDR2 are SGHRS and YFSETQ. Trimming removed 3 bases from V and 0 bases from J, with 10 bases in between.

The chain employs TRBV6-2 or TRBV6-3 and TRBJ2-7; D perhaps matches TRBD1 (5 bases). The CDR3 has 14 residues. From germline, CDR1 is MNHEY and CDR2 SVGEGT. V was cut by 1 base and J by 2 bases, with 9 bases left in between. CDR3 residues: CASSYLQETYEQYF. DNA of the CDR3: TGTGCCAGCAGTTACTTACAGGAAACCTACGAGCAGTACTTC.